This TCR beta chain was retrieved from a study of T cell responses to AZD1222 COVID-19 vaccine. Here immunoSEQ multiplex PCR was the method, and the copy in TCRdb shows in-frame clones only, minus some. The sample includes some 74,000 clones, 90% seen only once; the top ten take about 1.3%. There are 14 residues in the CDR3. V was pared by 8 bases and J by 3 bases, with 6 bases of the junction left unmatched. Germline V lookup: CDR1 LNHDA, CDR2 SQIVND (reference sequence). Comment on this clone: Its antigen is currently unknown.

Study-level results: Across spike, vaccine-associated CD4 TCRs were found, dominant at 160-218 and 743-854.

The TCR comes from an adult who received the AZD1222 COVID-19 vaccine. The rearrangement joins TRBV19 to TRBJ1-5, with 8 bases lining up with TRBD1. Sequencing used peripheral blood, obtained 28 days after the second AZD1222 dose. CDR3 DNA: TGTGCCAGTGCTACCCAGGGGGCCAATCAGCCCCAGCATTTT. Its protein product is CASATQGANQPQHF.